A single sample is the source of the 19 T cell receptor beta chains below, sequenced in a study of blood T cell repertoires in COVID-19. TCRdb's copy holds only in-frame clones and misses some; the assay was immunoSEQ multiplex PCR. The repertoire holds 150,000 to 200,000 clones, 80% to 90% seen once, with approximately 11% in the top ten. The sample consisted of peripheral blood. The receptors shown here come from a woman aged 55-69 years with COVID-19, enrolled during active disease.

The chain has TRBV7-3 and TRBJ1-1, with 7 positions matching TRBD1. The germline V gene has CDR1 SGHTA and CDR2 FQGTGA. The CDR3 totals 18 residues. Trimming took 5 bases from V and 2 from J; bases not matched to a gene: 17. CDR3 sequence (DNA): TGTGCCAGCAGCCTCCGCCACCAGCCGGGACAGAGAAACACTGAAGCTTTCTTT. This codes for CASSLRHQPGQRNTEAFF.

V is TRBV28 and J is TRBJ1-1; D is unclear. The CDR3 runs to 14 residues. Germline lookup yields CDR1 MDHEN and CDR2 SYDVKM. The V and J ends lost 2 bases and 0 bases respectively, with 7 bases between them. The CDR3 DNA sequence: TGTGCCAGCAGTTTAACCGGGATGAACACTGAAGCTTTCTTT. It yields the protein CASSLTGMNTEAFF.

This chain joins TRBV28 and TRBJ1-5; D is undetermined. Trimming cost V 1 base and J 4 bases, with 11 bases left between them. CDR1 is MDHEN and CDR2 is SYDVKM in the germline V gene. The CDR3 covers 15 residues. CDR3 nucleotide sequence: TGTGCCAGCAGTTTATTCGGGGAGGCTAATCAGCCCCAGCATTTT. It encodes CASSLFGEANQPQHF. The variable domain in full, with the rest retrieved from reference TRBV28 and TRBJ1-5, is DVKVTQSSRYLVKRTGEKVFLECVQDMDHENMFWYRQDPGLGLRLIYFSYDVKMKEKGDIPEGYSVSREKKERFSLILESASTNQTSMYLCASSLFGEANQPQHFGDGTRLSIL.

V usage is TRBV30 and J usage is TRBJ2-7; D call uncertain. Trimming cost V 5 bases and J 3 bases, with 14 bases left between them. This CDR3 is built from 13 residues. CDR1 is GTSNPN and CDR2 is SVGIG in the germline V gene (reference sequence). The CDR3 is CAWAVSTYYEQYF. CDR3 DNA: TGTGCCTGGGCGGTCTCAACCTACTACGAGCAGTACTTC.

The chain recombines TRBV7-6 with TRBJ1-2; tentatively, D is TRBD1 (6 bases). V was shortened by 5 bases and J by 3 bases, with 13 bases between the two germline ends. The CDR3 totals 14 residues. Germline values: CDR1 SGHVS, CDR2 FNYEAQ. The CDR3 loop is CASSPSPGDYGYTF. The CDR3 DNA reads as TGTGCCAGCAGCCCCTCTCCAGGGGACTATGGCTACACCTTC. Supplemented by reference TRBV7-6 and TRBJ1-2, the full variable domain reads GAGVSQSPRYKVTKRGQDVALRCDPISGHVSLYWYRQALGQGPEFLTYFNYEAQQDKSGLPNDRFSAERPEGSISTLTIQRTEQRDSAMYRCASSPSPGDYGYTFGSGTRLTVV.

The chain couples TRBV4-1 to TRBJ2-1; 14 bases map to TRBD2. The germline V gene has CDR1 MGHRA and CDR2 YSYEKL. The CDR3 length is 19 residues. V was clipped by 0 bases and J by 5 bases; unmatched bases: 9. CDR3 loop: CASSQEGTGLAGVHNEQFF. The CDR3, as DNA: TGCGCCAGCAGCCAAGAAGGGACGGGACTAGCGGGAGTGCACAATGAGCAGTTCTTC.

The CDR3 sequence is CASSVGAGLYEQYF. The CDR3 nucleotides read TGTGCCAGCAGCGTCGGAGCGGGGCTCTACGAGCAGTACTTC. The rearrangement joins TRBV9 to TRBJ2-7; 7 bases are shared with TRBD2. This CDR3 contains 14 residues. J was trimmed by 3 bases and V by 2 bases; bases with no gene match: 5. Germline V gene data show CDR1 as SGDLS and CDR2 as YYNGEE.

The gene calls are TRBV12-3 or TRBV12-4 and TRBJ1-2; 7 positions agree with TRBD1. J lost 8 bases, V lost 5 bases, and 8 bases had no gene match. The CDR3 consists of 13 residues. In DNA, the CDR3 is TGTGCCAGCAGTATACAGGGGTACGCAGGCTACACCTTC. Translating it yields CASSIQGYAGYTF.

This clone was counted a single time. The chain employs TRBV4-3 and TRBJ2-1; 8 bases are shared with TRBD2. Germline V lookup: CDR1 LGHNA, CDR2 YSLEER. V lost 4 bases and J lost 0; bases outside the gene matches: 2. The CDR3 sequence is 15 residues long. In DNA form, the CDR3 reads TGCGCCAGCAGCCCAAGCGGGAGCTCCTACAATGAGCAGTTCTTC. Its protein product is CASSPSGSSYNEQFF.

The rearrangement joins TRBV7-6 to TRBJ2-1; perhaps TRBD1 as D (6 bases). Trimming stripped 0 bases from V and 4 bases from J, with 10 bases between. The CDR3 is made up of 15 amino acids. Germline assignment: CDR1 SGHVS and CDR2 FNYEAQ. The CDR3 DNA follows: TGTGCCAGCAGCTTAGCGGGGACATCGTACAATGAGCAGTTCTTC. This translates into CASSLAGTSYNEQFF.

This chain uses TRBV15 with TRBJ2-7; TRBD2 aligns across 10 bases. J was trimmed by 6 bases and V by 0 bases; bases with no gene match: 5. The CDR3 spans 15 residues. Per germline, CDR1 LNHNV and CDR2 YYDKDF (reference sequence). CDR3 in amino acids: CATSRDLAGAGEQYF. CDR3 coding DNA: TGTGCCACCAGCAGAGACCTAGCGGGAGCTGGCGAGCAGTACTTC.

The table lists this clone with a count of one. The CDR3 DNA reads TGTGCCAGCAATAGGGGCAACACTGAAGCTTTCTTT. Encoded protein: CASNRGNTEAFF. The chain joins TRBV9 to TRBJ1-1, with a tentative D call TRBD1 (5 bases). V was clipped by 6 bases and J by 2 bases, with 8 bases between them. This CDR3 spans 12 amino acids. Germline CDR1 and CDR2: SGDLS and YYNGEE.

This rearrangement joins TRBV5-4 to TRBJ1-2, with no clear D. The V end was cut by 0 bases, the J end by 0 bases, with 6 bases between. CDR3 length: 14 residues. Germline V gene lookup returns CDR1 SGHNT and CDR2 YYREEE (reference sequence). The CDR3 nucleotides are TGTGCCAGCAGCTTGGAACCAGCTAACTATGGCTACACCTTC. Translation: CASSLEPANYGYTF.

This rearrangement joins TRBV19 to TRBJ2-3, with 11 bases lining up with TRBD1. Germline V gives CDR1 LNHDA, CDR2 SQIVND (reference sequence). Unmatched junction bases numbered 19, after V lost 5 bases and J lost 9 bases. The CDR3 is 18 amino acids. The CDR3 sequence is CASSGYHRGQGGQRTQYF. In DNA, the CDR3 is TGTGCCAGTAGTGGCTACCACCGGGGACAGGGGGGACAGCGGACGCAGTATTTT.

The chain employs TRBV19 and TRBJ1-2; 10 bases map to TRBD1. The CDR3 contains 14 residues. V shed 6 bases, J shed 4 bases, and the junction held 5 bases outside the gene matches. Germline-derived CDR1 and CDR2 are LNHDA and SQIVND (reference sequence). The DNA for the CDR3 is TGTGCCAGTAGCCCGGACAGGGGGACCTATGGCTACACCTTC. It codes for CASSPDRGTYGYTF.

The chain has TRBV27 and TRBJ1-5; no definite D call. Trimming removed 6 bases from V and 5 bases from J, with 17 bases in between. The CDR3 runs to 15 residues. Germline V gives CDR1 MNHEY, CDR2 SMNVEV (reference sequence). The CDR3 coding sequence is TGTGCCAGCAGACTATTCAAGGGAGCGGATCAGCCCCAGCATTTT. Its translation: CASRLFKGADQPQHF.

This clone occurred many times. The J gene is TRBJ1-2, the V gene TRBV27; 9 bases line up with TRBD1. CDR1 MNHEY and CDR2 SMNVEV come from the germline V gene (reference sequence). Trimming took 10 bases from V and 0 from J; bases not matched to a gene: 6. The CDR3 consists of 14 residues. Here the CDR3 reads CATRRDRANYGYTF. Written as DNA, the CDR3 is TGTGCCACCCGCCGGGACAGGGCTAACTATGGCTACACCTTC.

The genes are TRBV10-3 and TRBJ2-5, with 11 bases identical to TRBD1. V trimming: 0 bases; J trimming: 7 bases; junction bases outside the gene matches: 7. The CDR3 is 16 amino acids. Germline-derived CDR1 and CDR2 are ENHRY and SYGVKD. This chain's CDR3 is CAISESGRTGGGTQYF. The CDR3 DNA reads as TGTGCCATCAGTGAGTCGGGTCGGACAGGGGGCGGGACCCAGTACTTC.

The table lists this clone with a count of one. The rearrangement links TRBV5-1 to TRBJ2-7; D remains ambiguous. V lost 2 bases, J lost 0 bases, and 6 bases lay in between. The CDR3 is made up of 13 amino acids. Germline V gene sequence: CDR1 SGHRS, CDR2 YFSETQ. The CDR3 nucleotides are TGCGCCAGCAGCTTTCGACTCTCCTACGAGCAGTACTTC. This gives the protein CASSFRLSYEQYF.